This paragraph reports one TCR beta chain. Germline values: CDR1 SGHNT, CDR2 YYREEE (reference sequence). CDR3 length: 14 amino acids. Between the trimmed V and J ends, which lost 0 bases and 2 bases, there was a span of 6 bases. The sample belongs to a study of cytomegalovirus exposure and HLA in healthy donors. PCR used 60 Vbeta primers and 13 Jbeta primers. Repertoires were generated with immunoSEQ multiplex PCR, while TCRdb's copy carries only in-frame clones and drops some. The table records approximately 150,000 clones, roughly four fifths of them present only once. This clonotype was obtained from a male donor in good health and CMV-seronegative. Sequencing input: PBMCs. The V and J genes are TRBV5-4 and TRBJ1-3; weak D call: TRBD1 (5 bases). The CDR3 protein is CASSLGGAGNTIYF. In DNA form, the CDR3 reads TGTGCCAGCAGCTTGGGGGGGGCTGGAAACACCATATATTTT.